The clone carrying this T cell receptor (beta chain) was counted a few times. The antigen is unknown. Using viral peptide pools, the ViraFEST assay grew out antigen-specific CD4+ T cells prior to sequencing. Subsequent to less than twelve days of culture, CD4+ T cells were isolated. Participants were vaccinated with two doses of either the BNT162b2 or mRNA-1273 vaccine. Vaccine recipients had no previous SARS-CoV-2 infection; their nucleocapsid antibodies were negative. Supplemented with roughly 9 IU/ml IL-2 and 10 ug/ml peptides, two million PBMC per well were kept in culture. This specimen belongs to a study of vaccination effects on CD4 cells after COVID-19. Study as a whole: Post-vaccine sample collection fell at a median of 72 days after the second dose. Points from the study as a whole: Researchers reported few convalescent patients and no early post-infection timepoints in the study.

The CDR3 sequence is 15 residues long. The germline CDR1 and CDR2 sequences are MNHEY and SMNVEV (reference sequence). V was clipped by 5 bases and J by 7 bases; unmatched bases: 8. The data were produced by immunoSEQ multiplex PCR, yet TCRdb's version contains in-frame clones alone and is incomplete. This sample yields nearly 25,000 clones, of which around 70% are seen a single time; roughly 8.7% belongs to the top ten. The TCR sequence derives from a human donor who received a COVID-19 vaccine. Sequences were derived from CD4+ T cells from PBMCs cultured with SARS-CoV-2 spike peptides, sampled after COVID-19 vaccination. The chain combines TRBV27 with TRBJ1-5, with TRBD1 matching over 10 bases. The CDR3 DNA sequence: TGTGCCAGCAGTCGGGACAGGGGAGATAGACAGCCCCAGCATTTT. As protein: CASSRDRGDRQPQHF.